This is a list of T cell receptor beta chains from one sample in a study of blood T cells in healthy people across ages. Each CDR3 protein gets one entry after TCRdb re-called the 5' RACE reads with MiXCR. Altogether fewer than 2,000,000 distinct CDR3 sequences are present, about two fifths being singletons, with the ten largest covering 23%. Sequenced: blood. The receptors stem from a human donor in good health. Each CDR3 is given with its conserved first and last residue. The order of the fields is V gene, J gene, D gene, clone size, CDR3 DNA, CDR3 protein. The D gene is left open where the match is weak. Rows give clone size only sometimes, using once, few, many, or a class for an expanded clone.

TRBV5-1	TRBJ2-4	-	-	TGCGCCAGCAGCGAGGCCCCACAGTCCAACGTTCAGTACTTC	CASSEAPQSNVQYF
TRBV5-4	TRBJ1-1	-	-	TGTGCCAGCAGCTCCTTCACCCCGGGGACCGGATCTGAAGCTTTCTTT	CASSSFTPGTGSEAFF
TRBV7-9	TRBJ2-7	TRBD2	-	TGTGCCAGCAGCGGGAGGGGACTAGCGTCTTACGAGCAGTACTTC	CASSGRGLASYEQYF
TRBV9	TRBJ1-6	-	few	TGTGCCAGCAGCCCGGGGGCCAGATTAGATAATTCACCCCTCCACTTT	CASSPGARLDNSPLHF
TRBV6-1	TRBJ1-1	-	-	TGTGCCAGCAGTGTCCGGGACAACATGAACACTGAAGCTTTCTTT	CASSVRDNMNTEAFF
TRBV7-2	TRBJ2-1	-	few	TGTGCCAGCAGCTTAGAGGGGGGGGCCCGGCAGTTCTTC	CASSLEGGARQFF
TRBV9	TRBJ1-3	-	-	TGTGCCAGCAGCGTAGACCCAGTTGTCTCTGGAAACACCATATATTTT	CASSVDPVVSGNTIYF
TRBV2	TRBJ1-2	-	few	TGTGCCAGAAAGGGGGAAATGGACTATGGCTACACCTTC	CARKGEMDYGYTF
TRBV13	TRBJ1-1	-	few	TGTGCCAGCAGTTTCGGACAGCCGAACACTGAAGCTTTCTTT	CASSFGQPNTEAFF
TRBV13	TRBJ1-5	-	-	TGTGCCAGCAGTATAGGAGGTCAAAGGGAAGGTCAGCCCCAGCATTTT	CASSIGGQREGQPQHF
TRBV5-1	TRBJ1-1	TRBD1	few	TGCGCCAGCAGCTTTTTCCCCCCTGGACAGGGGGTTAACACTGAAGCTTTCTTT	CASSFFPPGQGVNTEAFF
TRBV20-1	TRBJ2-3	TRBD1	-	TGCAGTGCTATTGATCCGGGACAGGGCGGAGATACGCAGTATTTT	CSAIDPGQGGDTQYF
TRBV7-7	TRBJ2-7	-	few	TGTGCTAGCAGCCCCTCTGACAGGCCCTACGAGCAGTACTTC	CASSPSDRPYEQYF
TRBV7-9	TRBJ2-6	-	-	TGTGCCAGCAGCTCCGGGGCCTACGTCCTGACTTTC	CASSSGAYVLTF
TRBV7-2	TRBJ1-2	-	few	TGTGCCAGCAGCTTAGAGGACCGTCGCACCTTC	CASSLEDRRTF
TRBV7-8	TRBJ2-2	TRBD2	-	TGTGCCAGCAGCTGGGGAGGACTAGTCCGGCGGGAGCGGTTTTTT	CASSWGGLVRRERFF
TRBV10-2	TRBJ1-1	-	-	TGCGCCAGCAGTGATATATTGAGTCTAAACCCTGAAGCTTTCTTT	CASSDILSLNPEAFF
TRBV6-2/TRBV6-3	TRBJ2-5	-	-	TGTGCCAGCAATGGGGCCAGCTATCAAGAGACCCAGTACTTC	CASNGASYQETQYF
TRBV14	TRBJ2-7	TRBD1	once	TGTGCCAGCAGCCAAGTGGGACAGAGCTCCTACGAGCAGTACTTC	CASSQVGQSSYEQYF
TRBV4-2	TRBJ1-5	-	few	TGTGCCAGCAGCCAAGATGGTAGTCAGCCCCAGCATTTT	CASSQDGSQPQHF
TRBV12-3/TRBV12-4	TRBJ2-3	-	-	TGTGCCAGCAGTAATCTGGGGGAGTACCCAACAGATACGCAGTATTTT	CASSNLGEYPTDTQYF
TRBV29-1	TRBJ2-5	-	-	TGCAGCGTTGAAGATGGGTGGGCAAACCAAGAGACCCAGTACTTC	CSVEDGWANQETQYF
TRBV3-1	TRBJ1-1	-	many	TGTGCCAGCAGCCAAGGGTTCGAGGGAGTTGAAGCTTTCTTT	CASSQGFEGVEAFF
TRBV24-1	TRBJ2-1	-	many	TGTGCCACCAGTGTAGGTTCCACTACTCGGAATGAGCAGTTCTTC	CATSVGSTTRNEQFF
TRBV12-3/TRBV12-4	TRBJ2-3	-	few	TGTGCCAGCAGTCAAGTTGGGGGACGAACAGATACGCAGTATTTT	CASSQVGGRTDTQYF
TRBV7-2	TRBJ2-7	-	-	TGTGCCAGCAGCTTAAGTACGGGGCGGAGCTCCTACGAGCAGTACTTC	CASSLSTGRSSYEQYF
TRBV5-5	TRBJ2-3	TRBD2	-	TGTGCCAGCAGCTTAGTCGGGGGGGCGCTGGGGGTAGATACGCAGTATTTT	CASSLVGGALGVDTQYF
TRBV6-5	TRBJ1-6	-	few	TGTGCCAGCAGTTACCAGCCCTCCTATAATTCACCCCTCCACTTT	CASSYQPSYNSPLHF
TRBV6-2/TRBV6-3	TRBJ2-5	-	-	TGTGCCACCGGGGCTCGACAGGCCATATACCAAGAGACCCAGTACTTC	CATGARQAIYQETQYF
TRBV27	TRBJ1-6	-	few	TGTGCCAGCAGTCCGTCGACAGGCCTGAAGAGTTTGACCCTCCACTTT	CASSPSTGLKSLTLHF
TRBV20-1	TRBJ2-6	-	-	TGCAGTGCTAGAGAGGAACAGGACTCTGGGGCCAACGTCCTGACTTTC	CSAREEQDSGANVLTF
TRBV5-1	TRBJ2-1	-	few	TGCGCCAGCAGCTTCGGCAGTCTATCCTACAATGAGCAGTTCTTC	CASSFGSLSYNEQFF
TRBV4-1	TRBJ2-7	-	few	TGCGCCAGCAGCCAAGGGCCGGGGAACTACGAGCAGTACTTC	CASSQGPGNYEQYF
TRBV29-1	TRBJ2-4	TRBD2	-	TGCAGCGTTGCGACTAGCGGGGGGTCCTACGGGCAGTACTTC	CSVATSGGSYGQYF
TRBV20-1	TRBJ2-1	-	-	TGCAGTGCTAGAGATCAGGGGACGCCTCTCCGGTTCTTC	CSARDQGTPLRFF
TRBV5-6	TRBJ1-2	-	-	TGTGCCAGCATCCTTCGGGGCGAAGGCTATGGCTACACCTTC	CASILRGEGYGYTF
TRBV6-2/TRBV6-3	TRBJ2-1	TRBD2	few	TGTGCCAGCAGTGCAACTAGCGGGGCCAGATCGCAGTTCTTC	CASSATSGARSQFF
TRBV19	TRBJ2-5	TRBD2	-	TGTGCCAGTAGTGGGCTAGCGGGGACCCAGAGAGAGACCCAGTACTTC	CASSGLAGTQRETQYF
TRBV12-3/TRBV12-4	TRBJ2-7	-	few	TGTGCCAGCAGTTTTAACAGGGAATATGGCGAGCAGTACTTC	CASSFNREYGEQYF
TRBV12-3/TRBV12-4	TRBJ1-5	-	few	TGTGCCAGCAGTTCTGGGTCCACGTATAGCAATCAGCCCCAGCATTTT	CASSSGSTYSNQPQHF
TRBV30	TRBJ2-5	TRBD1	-	TGTGCCTGGAGTGCGAACAGGGGTTCCGAGACCCAGTACTTC	CAWSANRGSETQYF
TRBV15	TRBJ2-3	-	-	TGTGCCACCAGCAGAGACCCAGTGGGTAGCACAGATACGCAGTATTTT	CATSRDPVGSTDTQYF
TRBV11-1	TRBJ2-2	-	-	TGTGCCAGCAGCTTAGGTTCTGCGTTTGGGACCGGGGAGCTGTTTTTT	CASSLGSAFGTGELFF
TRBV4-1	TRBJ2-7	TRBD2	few	TGCGCCAGCAGCCAAGTGACTAGCTGGCGGTACGAGCAGTACTTC	CASSQVTSWRYEQYF
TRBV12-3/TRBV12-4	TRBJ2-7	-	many	TGTGCCAGCAGTCCGGGACACAACTACGAGCAGTACTTC	CASSPGHNYEQYF
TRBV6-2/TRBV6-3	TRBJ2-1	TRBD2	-	TGTGCCAGCAGGTGGACTAGCGGGGGGGCTTGGTACAATGAGCAGTTCTTC	CASRWTSGGAWYNEQFF
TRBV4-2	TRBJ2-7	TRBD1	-	TGTGCCAGCAGCCAGGCGACAGGGAAACACGAGCAGTACTTC	CASSQATGKHEQYF
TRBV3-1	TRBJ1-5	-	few	TGTGCCAGCAGCCAAAACGGCAATCAGCCCCAGCATTTT	CASSQNGNQPQHF
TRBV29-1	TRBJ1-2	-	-	TGCAGCGTTGAAGATCCGGGTTTATACTATGGCTACACCTTC	CSVEDPGLYYGYTF
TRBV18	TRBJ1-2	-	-	TGTGTCAGCTCACCACTGTCGGAACCCTATGGCTACACCTTC	CVSSPLSEPYGYTF
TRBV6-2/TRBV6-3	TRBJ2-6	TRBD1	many	TGTGCCAGCACTCCCGGGACAGCAAGATCTGGGGCCAACGTCCTGACTTTC	CASTPGTARSGANVLTF
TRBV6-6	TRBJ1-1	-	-	TGTGCCAGCCAGGAGGTGGGGAATGCTGAAGCTTTCTTT	CASQEVGNAEAFF
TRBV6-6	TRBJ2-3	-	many	TGTGCCAGCAGTTACAACCGGGGCACAGATACGCAGTATTTT	CASSYNRGTDTQYF